What follows are 10 T cell receptor beta chains derived from one specimen sequenced in a study of T-cell reconstitution after alpha-beta-depleted transplantation in children. The library targeted TCRbeta and was prepared with unique molecular identifiers. TCRdb used MiXCR to reprocess the PCR reads, holding one entry per CDR3 protein. The data show around 600,000 distinct CDR3 sequences, approximately 16% seen once. Sequencing was performed on PBMCs from the stem cell graft donor, taken from the stem cell graft. The receptor set was obtained from a human donor who donated a stem cell graft to a child with acute myeloid leukemia.

This clonotype was seen only a few times. This sequence joins TRBV29-1 and TRBJ2-1, with TRBD2 as a possible D gene (6 bases). The CDR3 is 19 residues long. Germline values: CDR1 SQVTM, CDR2 ANQGSEA. V lost 4 bases and J lost 0, with 25 bases in between. The chain's CDR3 is CSVVGGLSFSFSSYNEQFF. The CDR3 DNA sequence: TGCAGCGTTGTGGGGGGTCTGTCTTTCTCGTTTAGCTCCTACAATGAGCAGTTCTTC.

This clonotype was detected only a few times. The chain joins TRBV12-3 or TRBV12-4 to TRBJ1-6, with 8 nucleotides matching TRBD1. V lost 6 bases and J lost 10; bases outside the gene matches: 8. The CDR3 has 14 residues. The DNA of the CDR3 is TGTGCCAGCAGCCAGACAGGGGAAAGCTCACCCCTCCACTTT. Its translation is CASSQTGESSPLHF.

This chain joins TRBV27 and TRBJ2-7; either TRBD1 or TRBD2 may fit D (5 bases each). Germline assignment: CDR1 MNHEY and CDR2 SMNVEV (reference sequence). There are 13 residues in the CDR3. V lost 3 bases to trimming and J lost 8 bases, with 14 bases between them. CDR3 residues: CASSLGTALQQYF. The CDR3 region has the DNA TGTGCCAGCAGTTTGGGGACGGCCCTACAGCAGTACTTC.

This clonotype appeared a few times. The chain's CDR3 is CSARAGPYNEQFF. CDR3 DNA: TGCAGTGCTAGAGCGGGCCCCTACAATGAGCAGTTCTTC. J is TRBJ2-1 and V is TRBV20-1; D gene ambiguous. CDR1 is DFQATT, CDR2 SNEGSKA, per germline (reference sequence). Deletions cut 1 base from V and 2 bases from J, with 6 bases between. The CDR3 spans 13 residues.

There are many counts of this clonotype. J is TRBJ2-2 and V is TRBV29-1; D possibly uses TRBD1 or TRBD2 (6 bases each). Between the trimmed V and J ends, which lost 7 bases and 3 bases, there was a span of 12 bases. The CDR3 spans 13 residues. The germline CDR1 and CDR2 sequences are SQVTM and ANQGSEA. CDR3 DNA: TGCAGCGCAGGGGAGGCGGACACCGGGGAGCTGTTTTTT. Translated, it gives CSAGEADTGELFF.

This clonotype was picked up many times. This chain links TRBV20-1 with TRBJ2-6; TRBD1 matches at 11 bases. J lost 0 bases, V lost 3 bases, and 4 bases had no gene match. Germline V gene data show CDR1 as DFQATT and CDR2 as SNEGSKA (reference sequence). The CDR3 has 17 amino acids. The CDR3 sequence is CSASGQGARSGANVLTF. CDR3 coding DNA: TGCAGTGCTAGTGGACAGGGGGCCCGCTCTGGGGCCAACGTCCTGACTTTC.

This chain connects TRBV20-1 to TRBJ2-2; 14 bases match TRBD2. CDR3 length equals 18 residues. Germline-derived CDR1 and CDR2 are DFQATT and SNEGSKA (reference sequence). V trimming: 2 bases; J trimming: 5 bases; junction bases outside the gene matches: 10. CDR3 bases: TGCAGTGCTAGACCTGGGACTAGCGGGGGTCATGGAACCGGGGAGCTGTTTTTT. Its protein product is CSARPGTSGGHGTGELFF.

This clonotype occurred a few times. The V gene is TRBV12-3 or TRBV12-4, the J gene TRBJ2-3; D might be TRBD1 or TRBD2, each matching 6 bases. V was cut by 5 bases and J by 6 bases, with 15 bases left in between. This CDR3 is built from 14 residues. CDR3 coding DNA: TGTGCCAGCAGTGTGCAAGGGGGGACCGATACGCAGTATTTT. As protein: CASSVQGGTDTQYF.

This clonotype was seen only a few times. V gene TRBV12-3 or TRBV12-4 combines with J gene TRBJ2-1, with TRBD1 identical over 7 bases. The CDR3 runs 14 residues. After removal of 5 bases from V and 7 bases from J, the junction contained 8 bases not matched to a gene. CDR3 DNA sequence: TGTGCCAGCAGTAAACGACAGGGTTTGAATGAGCAGTTCTTC. This encodes CASSKRQGLNEQFF.

This clonotype appeared many times. J is TRBJ1-6 and V is TRBV20-1; TRBD1 might be the D (5 bases). Germline CDR1 DFQATT, CDR2 SNEGSKA (reference sequence). This CDR3 is built from 13 residues. The germline V and J ends were trimmed by 0 bases and 13 bases, with 13 bases remaining between them. CDR3 protein: CSAREPSQGPLHF. For the CDR3, the DNA is TGCAGTGCTAGAGAGCCCAGTCAGGGTCCCCTCCACTTT.